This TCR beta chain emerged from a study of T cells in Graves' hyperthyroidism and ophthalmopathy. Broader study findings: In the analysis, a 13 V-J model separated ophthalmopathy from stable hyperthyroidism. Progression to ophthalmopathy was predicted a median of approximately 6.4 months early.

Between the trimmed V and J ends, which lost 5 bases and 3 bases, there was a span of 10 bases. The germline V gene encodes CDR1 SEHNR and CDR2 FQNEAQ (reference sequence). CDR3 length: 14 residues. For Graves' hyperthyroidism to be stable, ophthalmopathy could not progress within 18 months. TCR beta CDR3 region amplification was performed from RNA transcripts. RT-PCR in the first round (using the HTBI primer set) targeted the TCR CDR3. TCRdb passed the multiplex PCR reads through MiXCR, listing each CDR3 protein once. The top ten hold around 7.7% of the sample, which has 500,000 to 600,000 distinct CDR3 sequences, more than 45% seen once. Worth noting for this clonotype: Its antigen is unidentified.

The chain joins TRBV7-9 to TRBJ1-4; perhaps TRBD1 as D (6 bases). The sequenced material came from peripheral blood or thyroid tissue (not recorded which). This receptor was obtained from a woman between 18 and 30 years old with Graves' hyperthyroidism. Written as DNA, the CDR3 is TGTGCCAGCAGCCGGGGGCTGCCTAATGAAAAACTGTTTTTT. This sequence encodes CASSRGLPNEKLFF.